Below are 26 T cell receptor beta chains sequenced from a single sample in a study of low-dose radiotherapy and immunotherapy resistance in tumors. Stated time point: before trial treatment. Primers used for first-strand cDNA, a TRAV- and TRBV-specific set, covered both alpha and beta chains. A constant-region primer paired with the V-primer adapter amplified TCRs over approximately 20 PCR cycles. Using its own MiXCR run on the reads, TCRdb lists one record per CDR3 protein. In the table there are fewer than 95,000 distinct CDR3 sequences, just under 9.5% of which are singletons. The source material was PBMCs, sampled before treatment. Receptors were obtained from a male donor with prostate cancer.

This clonotype was found many times. V gene TRBV2 combines with J gene TRBJ2-7, with D perhaps TRBD1 (5 bases). The CDR3 covers 12 residues. Germline V CDR1 and CDR2: SNHLY, FYNNEI. Trimming left V 6 bases short and J 3 bases short, with 9 bases between. This CDR3 is CASRPDSYEQYF. Written as DNA, the CDR3 is TGTGCCAGCAGGCCTGACAGCTACGAGCAGTACTTC.

The sample holds many counts of this clonotype. The CDR3 DNA sequence: TGTGCCATTAGAGCGGGAGAACCATACGAGCAGTACTTC. Translation gives CAIRAGEPYEQYF. The gene calls are TRBV10-3 and TRBJ2-7; 8 nucleotides align to TRBD2. Germline V gene lookup returns CDR1 ENHRY and CDR2 SYGVKD. J gave up 4 bases and V 9 bases, and 8 bases lay outside the gene matches. The CDR3 contains 13 residues.

This clonotype was found many times. V and J are TRBV28 and TRBJ1-2; D remains ambiguous. The CDR3 consists of 14 residues. The V gene's germline CDR1 is MDHEN and CDR2 SYDVKM. Trimming cost V 7 bases and J 0 bases, with 12 bases left between them. CDR3 sequence: CASTEAAANYGYTF. CDR3 sequence (DNA): TGTGCCAGCACAGAGGCCGCTGCTAACTATGGCTACACCTTC.

Ten or more counts support this clonotype. The chain carries TRBV29-1 and TRBJ2-5; 7 positions match TRBD1. Germline values: CDR1 SQVTM, CDR2 ANQGSEA. CDR3 length equals 13 residues. Trimming took 6 bases from V and 1 from J; bases not matched to a gene: 5. CDR3 amino acids: CSVDGTVQETQYF. As DNA, the CDR3 is TGCAGCGTAGATGGGACAGTCCAAGAGACCCAGTACTTC.

This clonotype appeared many times. The rearrangement uses TRBV9 and TRBJ1-1; D not certain. Germline V lookup: CDR1 SGDLS, CDR2 YYNGEE. The germline V and J ends were trimmed by 0 bases and 2 bases, with 5 bases remaining between them. The CDR3 covers 13 residues. The CDR3 loop is CASSVDQNTEAFF. The CDR3 bases are TGTGCCAGCAGCGTAGACCAAAACACTGAAGCTTTCTTT.

There are many counts of this clonotype. The rearrangement joins TRBV30 to TRBJ1-1, with D uncertain. CDR1 GTSNPN and CDR2 SVGIG come from the germline V gene (reference sequence). This CDR3 has 13 amino acids. Deletions cut 4 bases from V and 1 base from J, with 10 bases between. The CDR3 protein is CAWNRQTNTEAFF. The CDR3 DNA sequence: TGTGCCTGGAATCGGCAAACGAACACTGAAGCTTTCTTT.

This clonotype was counted many times. This chain connects TRBV23-1 to TRBJ2-7; maybe TRBD1 (6 bases). TRBV23-1 carries the ORF label, with uncertain function. Trimming shortened V by 2 bases and J by 0 bases, and 11 bases separated the two germline ends. The CDR3 length is 15 residues. In DNA form, the CDR3 reads TGCGCCAGCAGTCAAATGGGGGACAACTCCTACGAGCAGTACTTC. It is translated as CASSQMGDNSYEQYF.

This clonotype showed up many times. The CDR3 coding sequence is TGTGCCAGCAGTCTCTGGGAGGAGGGTAGCAATCAGCCCCAGCATTTT. Encoded protein: CASSLWEEGSNQPQHF. This rearrangement joins TRBV28 to TRBJ1-5; D is undetermined. This CDR3 comprises 16 residues. Trimming pared 5 bases from V and 0 bases from J, leaving 14 bases between. Germline CDR1 reads MDHEN; CDR2 reads SYDVKM.

In this sample, this clonotype turned up many times. V usage is TRBV19 and J usage is TRBJ1-5; D gene unclear. The CDR3 sequence is 14 residues long. Trimming left V 6 bases short and J 7 bases short, with 16 bases between. CDR1 LNHDA and CDR2 SQIVND come from the germline V gene (reference sequence). The CDR3 DNA reads TGTGCCAGTAGAGATGGGTCTTCGGGGCAGCCCCAGCATTTT. Translated: CASRDGSSGQPQHF.

This clonotype was detected ten times or more. V is TRBV28 and J is TRBJ2-3, with D perhaps TRBD1 or TRBD2 (5 bases each). Trimming left V 11 bases short and J 1 base short, with 16 bases between. Looked up from germline, CDR1 is MDHEN and CDR2 is SYDVKM. This CDR3 contains 14 residues. CDR3 sequence: CAGQDGTRTDTQYF. In nucleotides, the CDR3 is TGTGCCGGACAAGATGGGACCCGCACAGATACGCAGTATTTT.

This clonotype was recorded many times. This chain joins TRBV19 and TRBJ1-5, with D possibly TRBD1 on 5 matching bases. Germline CDR1 reads LNHDA; CDR2 reads SQIVND (reference sequence). Trimming stripped 0 bases from V and 4 bases from J, with 13 bases between. The CDR3 has 16 amino acids. CDR3 protein: CASSIDLRERNQPQHF. The DNA of the CDR3 is TGTGCCAGTAGTATAGATCTCAGGGAAAGAAATCAGCCCCAGCATTTT.

This clonotype was counted at least ten times. CDR3: CAWRAEAGVYYEQYF. In DNA, the CDR3 is TGTGCCTGGAGGGCTGAAGCAGGGGTCTACTACGAGCAGTACTTC. The chain uses TRBV30 and TRBJ2-7; D is perhaps TRBD1 (6 bases). From germline, CDR1 is GTSNPN and CDR2 SVGIG (reference sequence). CDR3 length equals 15 residues. Trimming cost V 3 bases and J 3 bases, with 18 bases left between them.

This clonotype has at least ten counts. This chain joins TRBV2 and TRBJ1-5; the D gene is possibly TRBD1 (5 bases). Germline V CDR1 and CDR2: SNHLY, FYNNEI. CDR3 length equals 15 residues. The V gene lost 3 bases and the J gene lost 3 bases, with 12 bases spanning the gap. The CDR3 region has the DNA TGTGCCAGCAGTGAGACACAGGTTAACAATCAGCCCCAGCATTTT. Translation gives CASSETQVNNQPQHF.

This chain links TRBV27 with TRBJ2-1; 8 bases agree with TRBD2. Germline CDR1 MNHEY, CDR2 SMNVEV (reference sequence). The CDR3 has 15 amino acids. J gave up 3 bases and V 5 bases, and 6 bases lay outside the gene matches. CDR3 DNA: TGTGCCAGCAGTCTAACTAGCGGAGTCTACAATGAGCAGTTCTTC. It yields the protein CASSLTSGVYNEQFF.

The chain combines TRBV4-2 with TRBJ2-4, with 11 bases that match TRBD2. This CDR3 region has 15 residues. V gave up 6 bases and J gave up 3 bases; unmatched junction bases: 4. The germline V gene encodes CDR1 LGHNA and CDR2 YNFKEQ. CDR3 region: CASRGLAAFKNIQYF. The CDR3 DNA is TGTGCCAGCAGGGGACTAGCGGCCTTCAAAAACATTCAGTACTTC.

This clonotype was counted ten times or more. This chain uses TRBV12-3 or TRBV12-4 with TRBJ2-3; TRBD2 aligns across 8 bases. CDR3 length equals 15 residues. With 3 bases clipped from V and 7 bases from J, the junction kept 9 bases outside the gene matches. CDR3 sequence (DNA): TGTGCCAGCAGTTTGGGAAGCGGGAGTGTCAATACGCAGTATTTT. As protein: CASSLGSGSVNTQYF.

A few counts support this clonotype. An end of the junction differs from the germline gene, which may be a read error. The V and J genes are TRBV28 and TRBJ1-2; 8 positions match TRBD1. CDR1 is MDHEN and CDR2 is SYDVKM in the germline V gene. The length of the CDR3 is 16 residues. Here the CDR3 reads CASRLSGQGTNYGYTF. The DNA for the CDR3 is TGTGCCAGCAGATTATCAGGACAGGGAACTAACTATGGCTACACCTTC.

In its sample, this clonotype was seen many times. V usage is TRBV29-1 and J usage is TRBJ2-7; D perhaps matches TRBD2 (6 bases). This CDR3 has 11 residues. Germline CDR1 SQVTM, CDR2 ANQGSEA. V was shortened by 3 bases and J by 4 bases, with 7 bases between the two germline ends. The CDR3 loop is CSVEEGYEQYF. Here the CDR3 DNA reads TGCAGCGTTGAGGAGGGATACGAGCAGTACTTC.

This clonotype was recorded many times. The chain links TRBV4-3 to TRBJ2-3, with a possible D match to TRBD2 (6 bases). This CDR3 spans 16 amino acids. V was trimmed by 0 bases and J by 7 bases, leaving 17 bases between them. Germline V gene data show CDR1 as LGHNA and CDR2 as YSLEER. CDR3 nucleotides: TGCGCCAGCAGCCAAGATCGGGTCGGGAGAGGGAATACGCAGTATTTT. Translation gives CASSQDRVGRGNTQYF.

The sample holds many counts of this clonotype. V gene TRBV7-9 combines with J gene TRBJ2-7; D possibly corresponds to TRBD2 (5 bases). The V and J ends lost 1 base and 3 bases respectively, with 10 bases between them. The V gene's germline CDR1 is SEHNR and CDR2 FQNEAQ (reference sequence). The CDR3 has 14 residues. The CDR3, as DNA: TGTGCCAGCAGCTTAGAGGCTAGCCTCTACGAGCAGTACTTC. This codes for CASSLEASLYEQYF.

There are many counts of this clonotype. V and J are TRBV20-1 and TRBJ2-2; 8 nucleotides match TRBD2. The V gene end was trimmed by 1 base and the J gene end by 7 bases; junction bases not matched to a gene: 2. The CDR3 is made up of 13 amino acids. The germline V gene encodes CDR1 DFQATT and CDR2 SNEGSKA (reference sequence). This chain's CDR3 is CSARASGFGELFF. The CDR3 DNA reads TGCAGTGCTAGAGCTAGCGGGTTCGGGGAGCTGTTTTTT.

This clonotype was counted at least ten times. CDR3 sequence (DNA): TGTGCCAGTCGGACAGGGTCCGTGAGCAATCAGCCCCAGCATTTT. Translated, it gives CASRTGSVSNQPQHF. V usage is TRBV28 and J usage is TRBJ1-5; 8 bases match TRBD1. CDR1 MDHEN and CDR2 SYDVKM come from the germline V gene. Trimming removed 9 bases from V and 1 base from J; junction bases left unmatched: 8. The CDR3 has 15 residues.

Many counts were recorded for this clonotype. The gene calls are TRBV7-2 and TRBJ2-2; TRBD1 matches 9 bases. CDR3 length: 16 residues. Germline V gene data show CDR1 as SGHTA and CDR2 as FQGNSA. V was clipped by 6 bases and J by 5 bases; unmatched bases: 10. The CDR3 coding sequence is TGTGCCAGCAGGCGAGCCGGGACAGGGATGACCGGGGAGCTGTTTTTT. Amino acids: CASRRAGTGMTGELFF.

This clonotype was seen only a few times. The genes are TRBV29-1 and TRBJ1-2; D gene ambiguous. Trimming removed 2 bases from V and 9 bases from J, with 1 base in between. Germline values: CDR1 SQVTM, CDR2 ANQGSEA. The CDR3 totals 8 residues. In DNA, the CDR3 is TGCAGCGTTGAACGCTACACCTTC. It is translated as CSVERYTF.

This clonotype was found many times. The rearrangement joins TRBV29-1 to TRBJ1-1; perhaps TRBD1 as D (6 bases). CDR3 length equals 13 residues. Germline V gene data show CDR1 as SQVTM and CDR2 as ANQGSEA. V lost 4 bases and J lost 4, with 13 bases in between. CDR3 DNA: TGCAGCGTTGTAGAGGGGGTGGGCACTGAAGCTTTCTTT. This gives the protein CSVVEGVGTEAFF. Full variable domain (remainder filled in from reference TRBV29-1 and TRBJ1-1): SAVISQKPSRDICQRGTSLTIQCQVDSQVTMMFWYRQQPGQSLTLIATANQGSEATYESGFVIDKFPISRPNLTFSTLTVSNMSPEDSSIYLCSVVEGVGTEAFFGQGTRLTVV.

In regard to this clonotype: The junction differs from germline at one of its ends, possibly a read error. The chain recombines TRBV3-1 with TRBJ1-2; TRBD1 agrees at 8 bases. CDR3 size: 13 residues. Germline-derived CDR1 and CDR2 are LGHDT and YNNKEL (reference sequence). The CDR3: CASSFGQGRASAF. In nucleotides, the CDR3 is TGTGCCAGCAGCTTCGGACAGGGAAGGGCGTCCGCCTTC.